This record concerns one TCR beta chain sequence. Its antigen is currently not known. Base qualities are not recorded, but no much larger clone differs from it by a single base. Libraries were prepared through the immunoSEQ multiplex PCR assay. A mixture of 60 forward primers for TCR Vbeta segments and 13 reverse primers for TCR Jbeta segments was used in the multiplex PCR. A multiplex PCR assay on genomic DNA amplified the CDR3 region of rearranged TCR beta genes. On the Illumina HiSeq System, the amplified TCR beta libraries were sequenced as 87-base-pair reads. Per the original workflow: A later analysis counted around 72 million unique TCR beta chains across the 690 or so repertoires, and roughly 11 million of these chains were shared by at least two donors. Raw reads were error-corrected and collapsed into unique sequences by a nearest-neighbor algorithm in which closely related sequences were merged to remove PCR and sequencing errors. CDR3 sequences were aligned to IMGT reference sequences to assign V, D and J gene segments. For a sequence to be retained, a match of at least six nucleotides was required to both a V gene segment and a J gene segment. Rearrangements were called productive when the CDR3 lacked stop codons and stayed in frame with V and J; all others were non-productive. Following IMGT convention, CDR3 was defined as the stretch from the second conserved V-encoded cysteine up to the conserved J-encoded phenylalanine. In an earlier analysis of more than 550 of the donors, sequences lacking an unambiguous match to a single V gene segment were excluded. An earlier analysis of several hundred of the donors called V segments functional above 56.7% productive rearrangements and segregating when the between-donor standard deviation exceeded 5%. A statistical classification framework was built for diagnosing cytomegalovirus status from the catalog of TCR beta chain sequences. A later analysis assigned V and J genes by comparing TCR nucleotide sequences with IMGT/GENE-DB human TR gene sequences. In a later analysis, CDR3 sequences and most-parsimonious VDJ recombination scenarios were assigned using the TCRdist pipeline. In a later analysis, each TCR beta chain was defined by its CDR3 amino acid sequence together with its V-gene family, and reads without a unique V-gene family were excluded. A later analysis removed 600 or so highly shared, low-generation-probability nucleotide sequences to deal with suspected cross-contamination and a sequencing artifact. In a later analysis, a clonal expansion index was calculated for each public chain from normalized within-repertoire ranks of inferred template counts. In a later analysis, generation probabilities were computed using a VDJ recombination model fitted to out-of-frame rearrangements, and the results were checked against IGoR. In a later analysis, TCR-TCR, TCR-HLA and TCR-CMV co-occurrence was scored with hypergeometric tests, and a repertoire-size bias correction was applied to TCR pairs. In a later analysis, false discovery rates were estimated by permuting HLA or CMV assignments 20 times. In a later analysis, co-occurring TCRs were grouped with DBSCAN, and TCRdist sequence similarity was added when clustering was performed within HLA-allele-positive subsets. For co-occurrence clustering, repertoires with fewer than 30,000 or more than 120,000 public chains were excluded, along with about five repertoires with anomalous nucleotide sharing. TCRdb stores this immuneACCESS table with in-frame sequences only. Part of the clones is absent; in the studies checked, under half of the shortfall reflects unresolved V genes, and no reason is known for the rest. V and J calls and clone size follow that table, whereas D and trimming were derived from the DNA. Here the sample has roughly 140,000 clones; around 79% occur a single time. The top ten clones comprise roughly 1.4% of the sample.

The cohort comprised some 680 healthy bone marrow donors. At the time of sampling, every cohort member was nominally healthy, though immune exposures that went unrecorded were likely present. The donor tested CMV seronegative, placing the donor among the roughly 350 seronegative members of the cohort. Each donor provided a peripheral blood sample, and peripheral blood mononuclear cells were used for TCR beta sequencing. Genomic DNA was extracted from the blood cell samples with the Qiagen DNeasy Blood Extraction Kit. This sample stems from a study of cytomegalovirus exposure and HLA in healthy donors (TCRdb year 2017). As for the study more broadly: According to an earlier analysis of 550 to 700 of the donors, about 190 million T cells yielded roughly 110 million unique TCR beta sequences and 276 Gb of sequence data. Roughly 300 gigabases of sequencing data and 70 million to 85 million unique TCR sequences were included in an early release covering around 600 HLA-typed donors. The genetic ancestry cluster associated with self-reported Caucasian donors included 81% of the roughly 400 genotyped donors. The study was designed to test whether signatures of past pathogen exposure could be identified by cataloging public T cell receptors. The study used immunosequencing to profile the T cell repertoires of approximately 640 subjects and linked those repertoires to cytomegalovirus serostatus. In addition to the first cohort of around 670 subjects, a separate validation cohort of 120 different subjects was used. The study combined high-throughput TCR immunosequencing, statistical association of individual TCRs with disease status, and machine learning to predict cytomegalovirus infection status. To study patterns of TCR occurrence, a later analysis re-analyzed previously published TCR beta repertoires from 650 to 750 donors and added high-resolution HLA genotyping. Rather than using new phenotypic data, the later analysis identified candidate immune exposures from TCR beta sequences and from how often those sequences occurred across donors. An earlier analysis of nearly 600 of the donors applied high-throughput TCR beta sequencing to assess whether each TCR beta V gene segment acted as functional or pseudogenic. Donor age, sex, ethnicity and CMV serostatus were collected together with the repertoire data. Genome-wide SNP genotypes for about three fifths of the roughly 700 donors were used in a later genetic analysis, which treated that subset as a discovery cohort. Every repertoire in the discovery cohort had been generated on one and the same sequencing platform. HLA typing included class I and class II loci at four-digit resolution. The number of typed donors differed by locus: about 620-630 for A, B, C, DRB1 and DQB1; 522 for DQA1; approximately 600 for DPA1; and about 450 for DPB1. Roughly five DR-DQ haplotypes were handled as single units for association and clustering, since linkage in the cohort was strong. Among 398 genotyped donors of the cohort, an average of approximately 240,000 unique TCR beta nucleotide sequences were sequenced per donor, roughly 20% of them non-productive.

Measured from the cysteine to the phenylalanine, the CDR3 is 15 residues long. Of the read, only the CDR3 DNA is kept; its 45 bases are in frame from base 1. CDR1 is given as MNHEY and CDR2 as SMNVEV, both from the germline V gene (reference sequence). From V the trimming removes 5 bases and from J it removes 3 bases, while the gene matches leave 6 bases of the junction unaccounted for. General conclusions and limits of the study: This cohort had only TCR beta chains sequenced, and the lack of alpha or paired-chain data limited which features could be detected. A later analysis found that TCR association rates varied across HLA loci, with DRB1 alleles showing the most associated TCRs and HLA-C alleles the fewest. In vitro tests confirmed that a few of the cytomegalovirus-associated TCR beta chains recognize cytomegalovirus antigens. A later analysis associated about 18,000 TCR beta sequences with specific HLA alleles at a false discovery rate of 0.05. Assigning TCR associations to individual alleles was difficult when HLA alleles, especially DR and DQ, strongly co-occurred. Compared with the roughly 670-donor mean, donors in an Asian-associated ancestry cluster had fewer N-insertions in productive TCRs, according to a later genetic analysis. Because counts were too low, approximately 18 rarely observed V segments, including chromosome 9 orphons, were excluded from the earlier analysis of a few hundred of the donors. According to the authors, the approach could potentially be generalized to other disease states and immunological phenotypes. A later analysis found that HLA-associated TCR beta chains were more clonally expanded and had lower generation probabilities than equally common non-associated chains. Most TCR sequences were observed very rarely across donors, whereas some public TCRs were present in many individuals. A later analysis found that most CMV-associated TCR beta chains appeared HLA-restricted, with HLA associations seemingly driven largely by CMV exposure. For the cohort, immune exposure information was limited to CMV serostatus. A further reported finding was that TCR beta sequences accurately predicted the HLA-A and HLA-B alleles for most subjects in the first cohort. Presence/absence analyses assumed roughly uniform sequencing depth across donors, an assumption that may not hold. A later genetic analysis associated a missense DCLRE1C variant with V-gene and J-gene trimming of TCR beta chains, and an independent cohort replicated the association. An earlier analysis of approximately 530 of the donors showed that most TCR beta V segments appeared in productive rearrangements either about 87% or about 30% of the time, which broadly matched IMGT annotations. A cluster of highly shared sequence variants was judged likely to be a technical artifact of the sequencing pipeline. Correlated functional status among segregating V segments might reflect linkage disequilibrium, but an unknown experimental factor could not be ruled out. A later analysis reported that several top co-occurrence clusters appeared linked to parvovirus B19, influenza, CMV and Epstein-Barr virus. The classifier was reported to diagnose cytomegalovirus status with high specificity and sensitivity in both the original cohort and the validation cohort. Because HLA typing was unavailable for some donors at each locus, only the typed subset was used in association tests. In the study, around 150 TCR beta chains were listed as associated with cytomegalovirus. Some IMGT-functional V segments, including TRBV6-2 and TRBV6-3, could not be distinguished by the 87-base-pair reads and were therefore excluded.

The sequence derives from a man aged 18 to 30 in good health and CMV-seronegative. Sequencing used PBMCs. Recombination connected TRBV27 to TRBJ2-1, and 8 junction bases match TRBD2. This receptor has the CDR3 CASSPRLAGYNEQFF. The DNA sequence is as follows: TGTGCCAGCAGTCCCAGGCTAGCGGGCTACAATGAGCAGTTCTTC.